Detailed here is one T cell receptor (beta chain). Its antigen is not known. Germline V lookup: CDR1 SNHLY, CDR2 FYNNEI. V was pared by 4 bases and J by 6 bases, with 5 bases of the junction left unmatched. This CDR3 is 15 amino acids long. This sample was taken from a study of cytomegalovirus exposure and HLA in healthy donors. The study's findings and limits: Analysis performed later found 15,000 or so TCR beta sequences associated with HLA alleles at 0.05 false discovery rate. Clonal expansion, a later analysis showed, was greater in HLA-associated TCR beta chains than in equally common others. The study reported that TCR beta sequences accurately predicted HLA-A and HLA-B alleles in most subjects.

The PCR contained 60 Vbeta and 13 Jbeta primers. Profiled with immunoSEQ multiplex PCR; TCRdb holds only in-frame clones, not every one. The sample contains 150,000 to 200,000 clones, around four fifths of which appear only once. The sample comprised PBMCs. This TCR came from a woman aged 45 to 65 in good health and CMV-seropositive. This chain connects TRBV2 to TRBJ1-5, with 11 bases aligning to TRBD1. In DNA form, the CDR3 reads TGTGCCAGCAGTGGGGACAGGGGGTTTGGTCAGCCCCAGCATTTT. It yields the protein CASSGDRGFGQPQHF. Full variable domain (remainder filled in from reference TRBV2 and TRBJ1-5): EPEVTQTPSHQVTQMGQEVILRCVPISNHLYFYWYRQILGQKVEFLVSFYNNEISEKSEIFDDQFSVERPDGSNFTLKIRSTKLEDSAMYFCASSGDRGFGQPQHFGDGTRLSIL.